The 30 T cell receptor beta chains listed next were all sequenced from one sample in a study of monozygotic twins with inflammatory bowel disease. From the 5' RACE reads, TCRdb lists one entry per CDR3 protein and no DNA. Its table records 440,000 or so distinct CDR3 sequences. The sequenced sample was blood. The source is a human donor with ulcerative colitis or Crohn's disease, or a healthy co-twin of an affected twin (not recorded which).

The CDR3: CSARSWVLNTEAFF. The V call is TRBV20-1, the J call TRBJ1-1. CDR3 length: 14 amino acids. Germline CDR1 DFQATT, CDR2 SNEGSKA (reference sequence).

The rearrangement links TRBV6-5 to TRBJ2-1; TCRdb designates TRBD1, a call that cannot be tested without DNA. CDR1 MNHEY and CDR2 SVGAGI come from the germline V gene. The CDR3 loop spans 12 amino acids. CDR3 sequence: CASRTFWGPDHF.

This chain joins TRBV28 and TRBJ1-4. The CDR3 runs 14 residues. CDR1 and CDR2 (germline): MDHEN, SYDVKM. The CDR3 here is CASSQLATNEKLFF.

The chain carries TRBV5-1 and TRBJ1-1; TCRdb gives TRBD1 as the D gene, but with no DNA this cannot be confirmed. The length of the CDR3 is 16 residues. Germline V gives CDR1 SGHRS, CDR2 YFSETQ. This chain's CDR3 is CASSSTGAARNTEAFF.

The chain combines TRBV9 with TRBJ2-3; the TCRdb D gene call, TRBD2, has no DNA to confirm it. Germline CDR1 SGDLS, CDR2 YYNGEE. The CDR3 is 15 residues long. The CDR3 spells CASSARDSSTDTQYF.

The J gene is TRBJ1-1, the V gene TRBV29-1. Germline CDR1 and CDR2: SQVTM and ANQGSEA. This CDR3 is built from 12 residues. This chain's CDR3 is CSVGRGEVGAFF.

The V call is TRBV18, the J call TRBJ1-4. Germline-derived CDR1 and CDR2 are KGHSH and LQKENI. This CDR3 contains 15 residues. CDR3 loop: CASSPPNSRNEKLFF.

This rearrangement joins TRBV20-1 to TRBJ2-2; TCRdb's assignment of TRBD1 cannot be checked, as there is no DNA. Per germline, CDR1 DFQATT and CDR2 SNEGSKA (reference sequence). The CDR3 consists of 14 residues. The CDR3 loop reads CSASGQVNTGELFF.

The rearrangement joins TRBV6-2 or TRBV6-3 to TRBJ1-1; TCRdb lists TRBD1, though no DNA is available to test this call. Germline V lookup: CDR1 MNHEY, CDR2 SVGEGT. CDR3 length: 15 residues. CDR3 in amino acids: CASSYSARVDTEAFF.

The chain joins TRBV7-2 to TRBJ2-7; TCRdb reports TRBD2, a call that lacks DNA to check it against. Germline CDR1 reads SGHTA; CDR2 reads FQGNSA. The CDR3 is made up of 16 amino acids. The CDR3 is CASSLGSSGSTYEQYF.

This chain uses TRBV4-3 with TRBJ2-1. The CDR3 runs 16 residues. Germline CDR1 is LGHNA and CDR2 is YSLEER. CDR3 region: CASSPEGGGSYNEQFF.

The chain employs TRBV21-1 and TRBJ2-1. TRBV21-1 is flagged as a pseudogene. The CDR3 consists of 11 residues. The CDR3 reads CARRTAWGQFF.

The chain combines TRBV7-9 with TRBJ1-1. There are 15 residues in the CDR3. Germline V gene sequence: CDR1 SEHNR, CDR2 FQNEAQ (reference sequence). The CDR3 region is CASSSLTFTNTEAFF.

The chain joins TRBV5-6 to TRBJ2-7; the TRBD2 assignment by TCRdb is unverifiable without DNA. Germline-derived CDR1 and CDR2 are SGHDT and YYEEEE. The CDR3 is 13 residues long. The CDR3 here is CASNQRGGYEQYF.

CDR3 in amino acids: CSVLQGNEKLFF. V is TRBV29-1 and J is TRBJ1-4; the D gene TCRdb calls, TRBD1, cannot be checked with no DNA. The CDR3 has 12 amino acids. The germline V gene has CDR1 SQVTM and CDR2 ANQGSEA.

The genes are TRBV12-3 or TRBV12-4 and TRBJ2-5; the TCRdb call, TRBD2, lacks DNA for checking. CDR3 length equals 14 residues. The CDR3 protein is CASSSASGEQTQYF.

This chain links TRBV9 with TRBJ2-2. From germline, CDR1 is SGDLS and CDR2 YYNGEE. The CDR3 is 13 residues long. The CDR3 region is CASSDSNTGELFF.

This sequence joins TRBV6-1 and TRBJ1-4. Looked up from germline, CDR1 is MNHNS and CDR2 is SASEGT. The CDR3 sequence is 14 residues long. CDR3 region: CASSTDTLSEKLFF.

The V gene is TRBV19, the J gene TRBJ2-1. The germline CDR1 and CDR2 sequences are LNHDA and SQIVND (reference sequence). The CDR3 sequence is 15 residues long. CDR3 loop: CASSPTSFGYNEQFF.

The chain joins TRBV12-3 or TRBV12-4 to TRBJ2-7; no DNA is available, so the TRBD1 call from TCRdb remains unchecked. There are 16 residues in the CDR3. The CDR3 loop reads CASSLGGAGGSYEQYF.

V is TRBV5-1 and J is TRBJ1-1; lacking DNA, the TRBD1 call made by TCRdb goes unchecked. The germline gives CDR1 SGHRS, CDR2 YFSETQ. The CDR3 is 15 amino acids. CDR3 residues: CASSLAQGHQTEAFF.

The rearrangement uses TRBV7-6 and TRBJ2-5; no DNA is available, so the TRBD1 call from TCRdb remains unchecked. This CDR3 has 14 residues. Germline V lookup: CDR1 SGHVS, CDR2 FNYEAQ. The CDR3 here is CASSLVWGQETQYF.

The chain joins TRBV5-1 to TRBJ2-2. The CDR3 loop spans 17 amino acids. Germline assignment: CDR1 SGHRS and CDR2 YFSETQ. This chain's CDR3 is CASSLKLEPFSTGELFF. The full variable domain, its missing parts supplied by reference TRBV5-1 and TRBJ2-2, is KAGVTQTPRYLIKTRGQQVTLSCSPISGHRSVSWYQQTPGQGLQFLFEYFSETQRNKGNFPGRFSGRQFSNSRSEMNVSTLELGDSALYLCASSLKLEPFSTGELFFGEGSRLTVL.

The V gene is TRBV18, the J gene TRBJ2-1; with no DNA, the TCRdb D assignment of TRBD1 cannot be verified. The CDR3 has 11 amino acids. Germline lookup yields CDR1 KGHSH and CDR2 LQKENI. CDR3: CASSRTGEQFF.

J is TRBJ2-3 and V is TRBV12-3 or TRBV12-4; lacking DNA, the TRBD2 call made by TCRdb goes unchecked. The length of the CDR3 is 16 residues. This CDR3 reads CASSPILGPSTDTQYF.

This chain connects TRBV5-5 to TRBJ2-2; there is no DNA to check the TCRdb D call of TRBD2. The germline V gene has CDR1 SGHKS and CDR2 YYEKEE (reference sequence). This CDR3 contains 14 residues. CDR3 protein: CASRVVSDTGELFF.

The chain is built from TRBV2 and TRBJ2-5; no DNA is available, so the TRBD2 call from TCRdb remains unchecked. The CDR3 sequence is 16 residues long. The germline gives CDR1 SNHLY, CDR2 FYNNEI. CDR3 residues: CASRTGLAGGQETQYF.

This chain's CDR3 is CSARRGRGNEQYF. This chain links TRBV20-1 with TRBJ2-7; without DNA, the TCRdb call of TRBD1 cannot be checked. The germline CDR1 and CDR2 sequences are DFQATT and SNEGSKA (reference sequence). The CDR3 covers 13 residues.

The J gene is TRBJ1-4, the V gene TRBV10-3; TCRdb indicates TRBD1, and absent DNA this call remains unverified. The germline V gene encodes CDR1 ENHRY and CDR2 SYGVKD. This CDR3 has 13 amino acids. Here the CDR3 reads CATKDRDVEKLFF.

The V call is TRBV7-2, the J call TRBJ1-2; TCRdb returns TRBD1, unconfirmable since there is no DNA. CDR1 is SGHTA, CDR2 FQGNSA, per germline. The CDR3 is 16 residues long. CDR3 loop: CASSLDAGHRFYGYTF.